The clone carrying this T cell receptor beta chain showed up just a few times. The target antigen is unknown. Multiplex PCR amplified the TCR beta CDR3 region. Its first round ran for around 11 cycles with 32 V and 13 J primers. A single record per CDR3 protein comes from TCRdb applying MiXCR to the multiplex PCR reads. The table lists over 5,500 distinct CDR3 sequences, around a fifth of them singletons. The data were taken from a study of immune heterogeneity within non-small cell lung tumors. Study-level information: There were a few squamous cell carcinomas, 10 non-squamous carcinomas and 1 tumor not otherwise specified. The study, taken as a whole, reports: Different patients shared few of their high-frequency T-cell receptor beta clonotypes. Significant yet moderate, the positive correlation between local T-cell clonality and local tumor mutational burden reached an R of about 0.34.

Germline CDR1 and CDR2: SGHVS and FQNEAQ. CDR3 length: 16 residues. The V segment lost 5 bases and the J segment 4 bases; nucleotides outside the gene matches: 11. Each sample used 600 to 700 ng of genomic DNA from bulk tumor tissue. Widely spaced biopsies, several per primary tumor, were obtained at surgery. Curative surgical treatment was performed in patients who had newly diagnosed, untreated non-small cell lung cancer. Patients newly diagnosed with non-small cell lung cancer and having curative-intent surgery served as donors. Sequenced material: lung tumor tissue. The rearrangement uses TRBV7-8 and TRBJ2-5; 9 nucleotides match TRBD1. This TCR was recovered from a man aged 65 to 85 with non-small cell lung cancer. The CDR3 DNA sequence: TGTGCCAGCAGCATCCACCACACAGGGGGCGTAGAGACCCAGTACTTC. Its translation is CASSIHHTGGVETQYF.